This note documents a single T cell receptor beta chain sequence. Germline V gene lookup returns CDR1 SGHVS and CDR2 FNYEAQ. Unmatched junction bases numbered 6, after V lost 2 bases and J lost 7 bases. This CDR3 contains 16 residues. Amplification of TCR beta CDR3 regions was performed using RNA transcripts as template. With the HTBI primer set, the TCR CDR3 went through a first round of RT-PCR. Using its own MiXCR run on the multiplex PCR reads, TCRdb lists one record per CDR3 protein. The top ten hold 7.5% to 9.5% of the sample, which has about 840,000 distinct CDR3 sequences, around 39% seen once. This entry comes from a study of T cells in Graves' hyperthyroidism and ophthalmopathy. About the research overall: Peripheral blood was obtained at initial diagnosis, preceding any treatment.

Sequencing used blood. The clonotype was recovered from a man between 18 and 35 years old with Graves' hyperthyroidism. This chain uses TRBV7-6 with TRBJ2-2, with 11 bases that match TRBD1. CDR3 coding DNA: TGTGCCAGCAGCTTAAGGACAGGGGGCTTTCACGGGGAGCTGTTTTTT. Translated: CASSLRTGGFHGELFF.